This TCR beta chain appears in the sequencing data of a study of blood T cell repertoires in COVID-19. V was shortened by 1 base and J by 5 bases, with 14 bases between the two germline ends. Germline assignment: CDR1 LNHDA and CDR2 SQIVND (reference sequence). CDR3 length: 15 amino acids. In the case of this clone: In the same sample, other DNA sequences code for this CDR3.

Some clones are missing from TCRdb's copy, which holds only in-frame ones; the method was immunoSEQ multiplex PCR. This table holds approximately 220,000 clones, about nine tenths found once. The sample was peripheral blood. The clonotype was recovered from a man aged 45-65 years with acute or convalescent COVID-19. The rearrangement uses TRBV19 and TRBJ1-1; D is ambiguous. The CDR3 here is CASSIGGALGTEAFF. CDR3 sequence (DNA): TGTGCCAGTAGTATAGGGGGAGCCTTGGGGACTGAAGCTTTCTTT.